A single sample gave rise to the 17 T cell receptor beta chains below, sequenced in a study of metastatic and nonmetastatic thyroid tumors. Until they underwent thyroid surgery, no patient had received any treatment. From the PCR reads, TCRdb re-called clones with MiXCR. The sample lists 20,000 to 25,000 clones; around 20% were seen once. The sequencing sample was made of blood. These receptor sequences come from a female donor with papillary thyroid cancer or a benign thyroid nodule (not recorded which). Some clones in this sample may be carry-over from other donors' samples.

For this clone: One end of the junction is discordant with germline, which a read error may explain. The genes are TRBV20-1 and TRBJ1-6; 8 nucleotides line up with TRBD1. The CDR3 spans 15 residues. Germline CDR1 is DFQATT and CDR2 is SNEGSKA (reference sequence). In DNA, the CDR3 is TGCAGTGCTAGAGACCCGGGACAGGATAATTCACCACTCCAATTT. Protein product: CSARDPGQDNSPLQF.

This clone was observed at least ten times. The chain combines TRBV7-9 with TRBJ2-7; 7 bases line up with TRBD1. J gave up 3 bases and V 5 bases, and 7 bases lay outside the gene matches. CDR1 is SEHNR, CDR2 FQNEAQ, per germline (reference sequence). CDR3 size: 14 residues. CDR3 in DNA: TGTGCCAGCAGCCACAGGGGTAACGGCTACGAGCAGTACTTC. This sequence encodes CASSHRGNGYEQYF.

Turning to this clone: The germline gene is not matched at one end of the junction; a read error may be the cause. In DNA, the CDR3 is TGTGCCAGCAGTTTAGGGTCCAGGTTCAATCATCCCCGGCATTTT. Translation: CASSLGSRFNHPRHF. The chain links TRBV28 to TRBJ1-5; D not certain. The CDR3 has 15 amino acids. Germline V gene sequence: CDR1 MDHEN, CDR2 SYDVKM.

This clone has a count of ten or more. V usage is TRBV7-8 and J usage is TRBJ2-1; D might be TRBD1 (5 bases). In germline, CDR1 is SGHVS, CDR2 FQNEAQ. The CDR3 contains 13 residues. Trimming removed 2 bases at V and 6 bases at J, with 8 bases between. CDR3 nucleotides: TGTGCCAGCAGCTTACGGACAATCAATGAGCAGTTCTTC. Translating gives CASSLRTINEQFF.

The chain combines TRBV30 with TRBJ1-2; the D is unclear. There are 14 residues in the CDR3. V was clipped by 1 base and J by 4 bases, with 13 bases between them. CDR1 is GTSNPN and CDR2 is SVGIG in the germline V gene (reference sequence). CDR3 DNA sequence: TGTGCCTGGAGTGAACTACGTCCCCTCTATGGCTACACCTTC. This codes for CAWSELRPLYGYTF. The complete variable domain, with remaining parts taken from reference TRBV30 and TRBJ1-2, reads SQTIHQWPATLVQPVGSPLSLECTVEGTSNPNLYWYRQAAGRGLQLLFYSVGIGQISSEVPQNLSASRPQDRQFILSSKKLLLSDSGFYLCAWSELRPLYGYTFGSGTRLTVV.

A few counts support this clone. This is likely a read error, given that the CDR3 carries no conserved phenylalanine or tryptophan at its end. The J gene is TRBJ1-5, the V gene TRBV10-2; 7 positions match TRBD1. Germline V gene sequence: CDR1 WSHSY, CDR2 SAAADI. The junction had 8 bases not matched to a gene; V was cut back by 6 bases and J by 3 bases. The CDR3 runs to 15 residues. CDR3 loop: CASRWRDSHNQPQHS. The CDR3 bases are TGCGCCAGCAGATGGAGGGACAGCCACAATCAGCCCCAGCATTCT.

This clone was seen ten or more times. The rearrangement links TRBV10-1 to TRBJ2-1; 8 bases match TRBD1. This CDR3 region has 15 residues. The V gene's germline CDR1 is WNHNN and CDR2 SYGVQD (reference sequence). V lost 0 bases to trimming and J lost 6 bases; unmatched junction nucleotides: 4. CDR3 loop: CASSESTGGFNEQFF. In nucleotides, the CDR3 is TGCGCCAGCAGTGAGTCTACAGGGGGATTCAATGAGCAGTTCTTC.

This clone occurred many times. This sequence joins TRBV5-1 and TRBJ1-2; no definite D call. Trimming cost V 0 bases and J 4 bases, with 13 bases left between them. This CDR3 is built from 15 residues. Germline V lookup: CDR1 SGHRS, CDR2 YFSETQ. The CDR3 bases are TGCGCCAGCAGCTTGGAAGGGTTGGATGGCTATGGCTACACCTTC. Translation: CASSLEGLDGYGYTF. The full variable domain, rest sourced from reference TRBV5-1 and TRBJ1-2, is KAGVTQTPRYLIKTRGQQVTLSCSPISGHRSVSWYQQTPGQGLQFLFEYFSETQRNKGNFPGRFSGRQFSNSRSEMNVSTLELGDSALYLCASSLEGLDGYGYTFGSGTRLTVV.

Regarding this clone: The missing conserved phenylalanine or tryptophan at the end of this CDR3 makes a read error likely. The rearrangement links TRBV28 to TRBJ2-7; tentatively, D is TRBD2 (6 bases). This CDR3 comprises 15 residues. Trimming shortened V by 7 bases and J by 3 bases, and 19 bases separated the two germline ends. Germline V gene sequence: CDR1 MDHEN, CDR2 SYDVKM. This CDR3 is CASIPPELANYEQYI. In DNA form, the CDR3 reads TGTGCCAGCATCCCTCCAGAACTAGCTAACTACGAGCAGTACATC.

By frequency in the sample, this clone is medium-sized. The V call is TRBV6-6, the J call TRBJ1-3, with TRBD1 as a possible D gene (5 bases). Trimming removed 3 bases at V and 3 bases at J, with 21 bases between. Germline CDR1 reads MNHNY; CDR2 reads SVGAGI (reference sequence). This CDR3 has 18 amino acids. DNA for the CDR3: TGTGCCAGCAGTTATCCCCTCACGGGCCCCGGGGGTGGAAACACCATATATTTT. Translating it yields CASSYPLTGPGGGNTIYF.

The chain has TRBV2 and TRBJ2-3; D is perhaps TRBD2 (5 bases). CDR1 and CDR2 from the germline V gene are SNHLY and FYNNEI. The length of the CDR3 is 13 residues. The V end was cut by 3 bases, the J end by 4 bases, with 8 bases between. DNA for the CDR3: TGTGCCAGCAGTGATGGCGGGCCAGATACGCAGTATTTT. Protein: CASSDGGPDTQYF. Full variable domain (outside the CDR3, taken from reference TRBV2 and TRBJ2-3): EPEVTQTPSHQVTQMGQEVILRCVPISNHLYFYWYRQILGQKVEFLVSFYNNEISEKSEIFDDQFSVERPDGSNFTLKIRSTKLEDSAMYFCASSDGGPDTQYFGPGTRLTVL.

This clone appeared many times. J is TRBJ2-3 and V is TRBV12-3 or TRBV12-4; 8 positions agree with TRBD2. Germline trimming cut 5 bases from V and 4 bases from J; bases unmatched to any gene: 5. The CDR3 runs 14 residues. The DNA for the CDR3 is TGTGCCAGCAGTCCCTATAGCGGGGCAGATACGCAGTATTTT. It is translated as CASSPYSGADTQYF.

On this clone: An end of the junction does not agree with germline; a read error may underlie this. The rearrangement uses TRBV20-1 and TRBJ1-1; no clear D gene. CDR1 is DFQATT and CDR2 is SNEGSKA in the germline V gene (reference sequence). This CDR3 contains 12 residues. The CDR3 DNA follows: TGCAGTGCTAGAGATCCCGGAATGGAGCAGTACTTT. Translation: CSARDPGMEQYF.

This clone has at least ten counts. The chain uses TRBV5-1 and TRBJ2-5, with no clear D. The CDR3 runs 16 residues. The germline V gene has CDR1 SGHRS and CDR2 YFSETQ. V lost 1 base and J lost 5, with 18 bases in between. Written as DNA, the CDR3 is TGCGCCAGCAGCTTGCCCCCCACCCGGGCGGACGAGACCCAGTACTTC. As protein: CASSLPPTRADETQYF.

There are many counts of this clone. The chain uses TRBV20-1 and TRBJ2-7, with D perhaps being TRBD1 or TRBD2 (6 bases each). Trimming left V 3 bases short and J 2 bases short, with 11 bases between. This CDR3 has 13 amino acids. In germline, CDR1 is DFQATT, CDR2 SNEGSKA (reference sequence). CDR3 amino acids: CSASAGQPYEQYF. The CDR3 DNA reads TGCAGTGCTAGTGCGGGACAACCCTACGAGCAGTACTTC.

This clone appeared a few times. Compared with germline, one end of the junction differs, possibly owing to a read error. The CDR3 nucleotides read TGTGTCAGTATGGGTCTTGGCTCTGGAAACACCATATATTTT. It specifies CVSMGLGSGNTIYF. The gene calls are TRBV19 and TRBJ1-3; D gene uncertain. The CDR3 runs 14 residues. The germline CDR1 and CDR2 sequences are LNHDA and SQIVND (reference sequence).

This clone has just a few counts. The chain links TRBV28 to TRBJ1-1; tentatively, D is TRBD1 (6 bases). V lost 3 bases and J lost 11, with 13 bases in between. Germline V gives CDR1 MDHEN, CDR2 SYDVKM. There are 12 residues in the CDR3. This CDR3 is CASSLGDRRAFF. The CDR3 coding sequence is TGTGCCAGCAGTTTGGGAGACAGGCGGGCTTTCTTT.